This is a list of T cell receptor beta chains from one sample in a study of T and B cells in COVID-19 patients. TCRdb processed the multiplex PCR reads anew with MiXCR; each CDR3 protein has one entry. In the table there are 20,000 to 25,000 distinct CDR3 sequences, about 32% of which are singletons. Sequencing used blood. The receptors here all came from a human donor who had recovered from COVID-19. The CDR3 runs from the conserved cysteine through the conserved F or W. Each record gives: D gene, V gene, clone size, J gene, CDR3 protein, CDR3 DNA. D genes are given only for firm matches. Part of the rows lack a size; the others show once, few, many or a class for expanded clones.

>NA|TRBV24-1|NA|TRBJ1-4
CATSDLDTTNEKLFF
TGTGCCACCAGTGATTTGGACACAACTAATGAAAAACTGTTTTTT
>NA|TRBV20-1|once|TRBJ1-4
CSARGTGGGENCFF
NA
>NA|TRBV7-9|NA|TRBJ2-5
CASSRSIQETQYF
TGTGCCAGCAGCCGCAGCATTCAAGAGACCCAGTACTTC
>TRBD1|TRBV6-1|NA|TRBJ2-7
CASTLGQTDEQYF
TGTGCCAGCACCTTGGGACAGACGGACGAGCAGTACTTC
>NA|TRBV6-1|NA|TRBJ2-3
CASKAEAYTDTQYF
TGTGCCAGCAAAGCGGAGGCCTACACAGATACGCAGTATTTT
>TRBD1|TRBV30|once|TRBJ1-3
CAWSPQGVGNTIYF
TGTGCCTGGAGTCCACAGGGGGTTGGAAACACCATATATTTT
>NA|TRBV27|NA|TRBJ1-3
CASSPGQLISGNTIYF
TGTGCCAGCAGTCCGGGCCAGCTTATCTCTGGAAACACCATATATTTT
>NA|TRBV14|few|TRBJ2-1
CASSQVTMNEQFF
TGTGCCAGCAGCCAAGTTACTATGAATGAGCAGTTCTTC
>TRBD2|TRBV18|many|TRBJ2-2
CASSPPGTRDTGELFF
TGTGCCAGCTCACCTCCCGGGACTAGGGACACCGGGGAGCTGTTTTTT
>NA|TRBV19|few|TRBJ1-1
CASTPPRRSPRDTEAFF
TGTGCCAGTACCCCGCCCAGGAGAAGCCCAAGGGACACTGAAGCTTTCTTT
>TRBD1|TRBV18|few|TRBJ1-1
CASSGQGGLAEAFF
TGTGCCAGCTCAGGACAGGGCGGGTTAGCTGAAGCTTTCTTT
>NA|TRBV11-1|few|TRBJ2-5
CASSLALAGAGETQYF
TGTGCCAGCAGCTTAGCCCTGGCGGGGGCGGGAGAGACCCAGTACTTC
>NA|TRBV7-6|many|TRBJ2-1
CASSSVDNEQFF
TGTGCCAGCAGCTCCGTAGACAATGAGCAGTTCTTC
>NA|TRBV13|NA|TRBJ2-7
CASSLRGRGTYEQYF
TGTGCCAGCAGCTTAAGGGGACGGGGGACCTACGAGCAGTACTTC
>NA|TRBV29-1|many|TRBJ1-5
CSVEVSGNQPQHF
TGCAGCGTTGAAGTAAGTGGCAATCAGCCCCAGCATTTT
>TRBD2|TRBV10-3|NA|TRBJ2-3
CAIRTILGGSTDTQYF
TGTGCCATCAGGACGATTTTGGGGGGGAGCACAGATACGCAGTATTTT
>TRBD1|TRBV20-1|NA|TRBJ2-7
CSAERGQGEFSQYF
TGCAGTGCCGAGCGCGGGCAGGGGGAGTTTTCGCAGTACTTC
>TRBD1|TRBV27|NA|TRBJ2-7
CASSHRDRVYEQYF
TGTGCCAGCAGCCACCGGGACAGGGTATACGAGCAGTACTTC
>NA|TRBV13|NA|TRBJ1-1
CASSLEGSSHTEAFF
TGTGCCAGCAGCTTAGAAGGGTCCAGTCACACTGAAGCTTTCTTT
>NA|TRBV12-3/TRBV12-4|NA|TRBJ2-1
CASSLDGTQNEQFF
TGTGCCAGCAGTTTAGACGGGACTCAAAATGAGCAGTTCTTC
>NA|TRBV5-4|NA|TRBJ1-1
CASSLAGAMNTEAFF
TGTGCCAGCAGCTTGGCCGGAGCCATGAACACTGAAGCTTTCTTT
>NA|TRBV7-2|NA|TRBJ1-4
CASSTTRAAANEKLFF
TGTGCCAGCAGCACCACTCGCGCGGCGGCTAATGAAAAACTGTTTTTT
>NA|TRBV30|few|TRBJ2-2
CAWKELGLGTGELFF
TGTGCCTGGAAGGAGCTGGGACTGGGAACCGGGGAGCTGTTTTTT
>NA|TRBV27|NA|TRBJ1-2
CASSHVGYGYTF
TGTGCCAGCAGTCACGTGGGGTATGGCTACACCTTC
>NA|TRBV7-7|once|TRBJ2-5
CASGQGRIETQYF
TGTGCTAGCGGGCAGGGGCGAATAGAGACCCAGTACTTC
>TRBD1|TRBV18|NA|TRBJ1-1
CASSPPQGASTEAFF
TGTGCCAGCTCACCTCCACAGGGGGCTAGCACTGAAGCTTTCTTT
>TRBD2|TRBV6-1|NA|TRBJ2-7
CASTRTSGTSASYEQYF
TGTGCCAGCACTCGGACTAGCGGGACCTCAGCCTCCTACGAGCAGTACTTC
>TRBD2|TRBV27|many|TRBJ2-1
CASNPAWTSGNEQFF
TGTGCCAGCAACCCAGCTTGGACTAGCGGGAATGAGCAGTTCTTC
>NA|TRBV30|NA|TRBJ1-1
CAGGINRNTEAFF
TGTGCCGGTGGCATCAACCGTAACACTGAAGCTTTCTTT
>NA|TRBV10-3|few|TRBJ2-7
CAISEGPRKTYEQYF
TGTGCCATCAGTGAGGGGCCAAGGAAGACCTACGAGCAGTACTTC
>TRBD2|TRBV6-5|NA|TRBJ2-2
CASSRAGGNTGELFF
TGTGCCAGCAGCCGAGCGGGGGGGAACACCGGGGAGCTGTTTTTT
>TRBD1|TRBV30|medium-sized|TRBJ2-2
CAWRGTGGTGELFF
TGTGCCTGGAGAGGGACAGGGGGCACCGGGGAGCTGTTTTTT
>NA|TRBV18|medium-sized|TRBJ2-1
CASSQRDDSYNEQFF
TGTGCCAGCTCACAAAGGGACGACTCCTACAATGAGCAGTTCTTC
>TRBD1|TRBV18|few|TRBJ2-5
CASSELRTGAGETQYF
TGTGCCAGCTCCGAATTGAGGACAGGCGCCGGGGAGACCCAGTACTTC
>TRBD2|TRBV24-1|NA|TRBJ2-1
CATSASGTSGTDEQFF
TGTGCCACCAGTGCCAGCGGGACTAGCGGGACAGATGAGCAGTTCTTC
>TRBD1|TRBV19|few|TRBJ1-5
CASSPWTGAYQPQHF
TGTGCCAGTAGCCCCTGGACAGGGGCTTATCAGCCCCAGCATTTT
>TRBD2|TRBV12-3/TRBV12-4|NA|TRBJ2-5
CASSWGGETQYF
TGTGCCAGCAGTTGGGGGGGAGAGACCCAGTACTTC
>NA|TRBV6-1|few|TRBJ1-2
CASTTWGNGYTF
TGTGCCAGCACCACCTGGGGAAATGGCTACACCTTC
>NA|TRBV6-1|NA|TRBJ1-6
CAGCRDPYNSPLHF
TGTGCCGGCTGCCGGGACCCATATAATTCACCCCTCCACTTT